This is a list of T cell receptor beta chains from one sample in a study of cytomegalovirus exposure and HLA in healthy donors. TCRdb's copy holds only in-frame clones and misses some; the assay was immunoSEQ multiplex PCR. The sample has approximately 170,000 clones; about 90% are singletons. The material sequenced was PBMCs. These receptors all stem from a woman between 18 and 29 years old in good health and CMV-seropositive. Both conserved end residues are part of each CDR3. The D gene is left open where the match is weak.

J gene	D gene	V gene	CDR3 protein
TRBJ2-1	TRBD2	TRBV4-3	CASSQERAGAEQFF
TRBJ2-5	TRBD1	TRBV5-6	CASSMARDSQETQYF
TRBJ1-2	-	TRBV9	CASSVGVGDYGYTF
TRBJ1-2	TRBD1	TRBV6-4	CASSRGQGGGGYTF
TRBJ2-3	TRBD2	TRBV15	CATRRSGELTDTQYF
TRBJ2-3	-	TRBV5-1	CASSQVDNPDTQYF
TRBJ2-3	TRBD2	TRBV7-8	CASSRKAGDLPDTQYF
TRBJ1-2	TRBD1	TRBV30	CAWSTGGNDGYTF
TRBJ2-7	TRBD2	TRBV19	CASSILFSGTSGPYEQYF
TRBJ1-2	-	TRBV6-1	CASSEFSGPNYGYTF
TRBJ2-7	-	TRBV5-5	CASSRGQASYEQYF
TRBJ2-5	-	TRBV11-2	CASSLPPGQETQYF
TRBJ2-7	TRBD1	TRBV5-1	CASSFTPGQGAQTYEQYF
TRBJ2-7	TRBD1	TRBV5-1	CASSFTGQGTYEQYF
TRBJ2-2	TRBD2	TRBV6-4	CASSETSHTGELFF
TRBJ2-7	TRBD1	TRBV10-2	CASSDDRGVEQYF
TRBJ1-5	-	TRBV28	CASTAGGSFNQPQHF
TRBJ2-7	TRBD1	TRBV2	CASSEARTGNWYEQYF
TRBJ2-7	-	TRBV7-9	CASSFPVSGSYEQYF
TRBJ1-1	TRBD1	TRBV6-4	CASSLDRGATEAFF
TRBJ2-7	TRBD1	TRBV9	CASSVRQGSHEQYF
TRBJ2-5	-	TRBV7-9	CASSLSAEETQYF
TRBJ2-1	-	TRBV13	CASSQYNEQFF
TRBJ2-5	-	TRBV4-1	CASSRDHRVGETQYF
TRBJ2-7	TRBD2	TRBV11-2	CASSPLTSGRPPLYEQYF
TRBJ2-1	TRBD2	TRBV7-3	CASSSGTSGRVEQFF
TRBJ2-1	TRBD1	TRBV9	CASSVSGQGGDEQFF
TRBJ1-5	-	TRBV19	CASSIGGAQPQHF
TRBJ2-2	-	TRBV27	CASSTNTGELFF
TRBJ1-4	TRBD1	TRBV7-9	CASSLGDSLNEKLFF
TRBJ2-7	TRBD1	TRBV5-1	CASSPGQETYEQYF
TRBJ1-2	TRBD1	TRBV9	CASNAGSGGSYGYTF
TRBJ2-1	TRBD2	TRBV6-6	CASLRGSSYNEQFF
TRBJ2-2	-	TRBV9	CASSGSGVTGELFF
TRBJ2-3	-	TRBV19	CASSIVWTADTQYF
TRBJ2-3	-	TRBV27	CASSPIVGRSSDTQYF
TRBJ1-1	TRBD1	TRBV2	CASTIQGGDTEAFF
TRBJ2-7	-	TRBV30	CAWRGRGEQYF
TRBJ1-1	-	TRBV28	CASSSGWNTEAFF
TRBJ2-1	-	TRBV18	CASSPPGSSYNEQFF
TRBJ2-1	-	TRBV19	CASSIAGALRDEQFF
TRBJ1-1	-	TRBV19	CASRGPPNTEAFF
TRBJ1-4	TRBD1	TRBV5-1	CASSPDRGRSEKLFF
TRBJ1-2	-	TRBV25-1	CASKDRTYGYTF
TRBJ2-3	-	TRBV5-6	CASSLSSDTQYF
TRBJ2-7	TRBD1	TRBV6-6	CASRDRLSSYEQYF
TRBJ1-1	TRBD1	TRBV7-9	CASSSGRPGQGFSEAFF
TRBJ1-1	-	TRBV27	CASSPYRQANTEAFF
TRBJ2-7	TRBD1	TRBV29-1	CSVRQGLYEQYF